This is a list of T cell receptor beta chains from one sample in a study of blood T cell repertoires in COVID-19. Clones were read by immunoSEQ multiplex PCR, and TCRdb kept only the in-frame ones, dropping some. Of approximately 120,000 clones in the sample, about 83% are singletons; the top ten hold about 6.3%. The sample taken for sequencing was peripheral blood. These receptors were taken from a man older than 75 with active or convalescent COVID-19. CDR3s include the opening cysteine and the closing phenylalanine or tryptophan. Some rows have no size entry. The others give once, few or many, or a class for an expanded clone.

v_call,clone_size,j_call,cdr3_aa
TRBV11-2,-,TRBJ1-2,CASSLSPVYGYTF
TRBV6-2/TRBV6-3,-,TRBJ1-1,CASSVGHSLTEAFF
TRBV7-2,-,TRBJ2-1,CASSRYSGGADNEQFF
TRBV27,-,TRBJ1-6,CASSYRGYNSPLHF
TRBV27,-,TRBJ2-5,CASSLSFGGLGETQYF
TRBV7-2,-,TRBJ1-1,CASSLFAGAITEAFF
TRBV10-3,-,TRBJ1-6,CAISGNREDSPLHF
TRBV6-6,-,TRBJ2-3,CASHRDYSTDTQYF
TRBV27,-,TRBJ2-2,CASSLPNGELFF
TRBV2,-,TRBJ1-4,CAGTPPDSSTNEKLFF
TRBV19,-,TRBJ2-7,CASSTGTSGGPSYEQYF
TRBV29-1,-,TRBJ1-4,CSVTDSATNEKLFF
TRBV9,-,TRBJ2-3,CASSSGLAVSTDTQYF
TRBV29-1,-,TRBJ1-5,CSVIGLRNQPQHF
TRBV5-6,-,TRBJ2-7,CASSFGQSSYEQYF
TRBV3-1/TRBV3-2,once,TRBJ1-2,CASSQEQGGVSGYTF
TRBV29-1,-,TRBJ2-1,CSTATGVYNEQFF
TRBV4-3,-,TRBJ2-2,CASSQAISGGGNGELFF
TRBV6-5,-,TRBJ2-7,CASSYYRDSYEQYF
TRBV19,-,TRBJ1-5,CASSAREGKAQHF
TRBV5-4,-,TRBJ1-1,CASNRGQGGTEAFF
TRBV7-8,-,TRBJ2-3,CASRRSGSGFNTQYF
TRBV5-1,-,TRBJ1-6,CASSPGDSNSPLHF
TRBV4-1,-,TRBJ2-5,CASKRAGEETQYF
TRBV5-4,once,TRBJ2-2,CASSPGQGANGELFF
TRBV5-4,-,TRBJ2-1,CASSLEASGGANSYNEQFF
TRBV7-2,-,TRBJ1-4,CASSLQGATNEKLFF